This T cell receptor (beta chain) was identified in a study of cytomegalovirus exposure and HLA in healthy donors. Turning to the study itself: An early data release held tens of millions of unique TCRs from HLA-typed donors.

Study results and limitations: At a 0.05 false discovery rate, a later analysis found 15,000 to 20,000 TCR beta sequences to be associated with HLA alleles. Overall, approximately 150 TCR beta chains were annotated as cytomegalovirus-associated. Later analysis indicated greater clonal expansion among HLA-associated TCR beta chains than among equally common other chains.

Turning to this clone: What it binds is unknown.

Vbeta (60) and Jbeta (13) primers were used in the PCR. Libraries were prepared by immunoSEQ multiplex PCR; TCRdb keeps only in-frame clonotypes and omits some of them. The data hold 100,000 to 120,000 clones, with roughly four fifths observed a single time. The germline CDR1 and CDR2 sequences are LGHNA and YSLEER. The CDR3 consists of 16 residues. The V and J ends lost 4 bases and 2 bases, in that order; junction bases with no gene match: 6. This chain links TRBV4-3 with TRBJ2-3, with TRBD2 matching over 10 bases. Sequencing was done on a sample of PBMCs. The source of this sequence is a man aged 35 to 55 in good health and CMV-seronegative. CDR3: CASSPQAGGTTDTQYF. DNA of the CDR3: TGCGCCAGCAGCCCGCAAGCGGGGGGGACCACAGATACGCAGTATTTT.